Listed below are T cell receptor beta chains from one sample, sequenced in a study of cytomegalovirus exposure and HLA in healthy donors. Method: immunoSEQ multiplex PCR; TCRdb's copy keeps in-frame clones and lacks some. The table shows 95,000 to 120,000 clones, with 67% occurring only once. The sequencing sample was made of PBMCs. All receptors derive from a young man in good health and CMV-seropositive. Both conserved end residues are part of each CDR3. A D gene is named only where the DNA matches it firmly. A clone size is listed for some rows: how often the clone was seen (once, few, many), or a class if it is expanded.

j_call,d_call,v_call,clone_size,cdr3_nt,cdr3_aa
TRBJ2-1,-,TRBV6-5,-,TGTGCCAGCACTCGCGGGGCGGGGTCCTACAATGAGCAGTTCTTC,CASTRGAGSYNEQFF
TRBJ2-7,TRBD2,TRBV5-1,-,TGCGCCAGCAGCTTGCCGGGGGGTTTCGACGAGCAGTACTTC,CASSLPGGFDEQYF
TRBJ2-1,-,TRBV4-1,few,TGCGCCAGCAGCCAGGAGCCGGGATCTGGCGTCAATGAGCAGTTCTTC,CASSQEPGSGVNEQFF
TRBJ1-1,-,TRBV2,-,TGTGCCAGCTCTCCAGGTCGAAACACTGAAGCTTTCTTT,CASSPGRNTEAFF
TRBJ2-3,TRBD1,TRBV10-1,few,TGCGCCCGACCACGGCAGGGGGCCACAGATACGCAGTATTTT,CARPRQGATDTQYF
TRBJ2-3,TRBD2,TRBV5-4,-,TGTGCCAGCAGCCCCAGACTAGCGGGGGGCACAGATACGCAGTATTTT,CASSPRLAGGTDTQYF
TRBJ1-3,TRBD1,TRBV5-4,-,TGTGCCAGCAGCTCCTCGGGACAGGGGGTAAACACCATATATTTT,CASSSSGQGVNTIYF
TRBJ2-5,-,TRBV5-1,-,TGCGCCAGCAGCACTGGACTTCTAGAGACCCAGTACTTC,CASSTGLLETQYF
TRBJ1-1,TRBD1,TRBV18,-,TGTGCCAGCTCACCGGCTGGGGACAGGGGTAACACTGAAGCTTTCTTT,CASSPAGDRGNTEAFF
TRBJ1-1,-,TRBV18,once,TGTGCCAGCTCGTTAGGGGGGGCTGAAGCTTTCTTT,CASSLGGAEAFF
TRBJ1-5,TRBD1,TRBV19,-,TGTGCCAACCTAGGACAGGAAAATCAGCCCCAGCATTTT,CANLGQENQPQHF
TRBJ2-5,-,TRBV5-1,-,TGCGCCAGCTCCGGAGGGCAGATACCCCCCCAAGAGACCCAGTACTTC,CASSGGQIPPQETQYF
TRBJ1-1,TRBD1,TRBV27,-,TGTGCCAGCAGCTCCCGACAGGGGGACGCTTTCTTT,CASSSRQGDAFF
TRBJ2-5,TRBD2,TRBV15,few,TGTGCCACCAGCAGAGACGACCGTAGCGGGGGGGCTGTGGAGACCCAGTACTTC,CATSRDDRSGGAVETQYF
TRBJ1-2,-,TRBV29-1,-,TGCAGCGATAACAGGGATCCCTATGGCTACACCTTC,CSDNRDPYGYTF
TRBJ2-7,TRBD1,TRBV6-5,-,TGTGCCAGCAGTACCCGACAGGGTGCGGCCGAGCAGTACTTC,CASSTRQGAAEQYF
TRBJ2-3,-,TRBV18,-,TGTGCCAGCTCACCACCGGCACGCACAGATACGCAGTATTTT,CASSPPARTDTQYF
TRBJ1-3,TRBD1,TRBV30,few,TGTGCCTGTCTAAAAACGGACAGGGGGGGAAACACCATATATTTT,CACLKTDRGGNTIYF
TRBJ1-1,-,TRBV21-1,-,TGTGCCAGCAGTCCCCTAGACACGGGAAGATCAATGAACACTGAAGCTTTCTTT,CASSPLDTGRSMNTEAFF